What follows are 27 T cell receptor beta chains derived from one specimen sequenced in a study of CD8 T cells in ankylosing spondylitis. TCRdb re-analysed the 5' RACE reads in MiXCR, keeping a single row per CDR3 protein. The table records 150,000 to 200,000 distinct CDR3 sequences, 11% of them present only once. The source material was blood, either unsorted or a sorted T cell fraction (not recorded which). These receptors all stem from a male donor with ankylosing spondylitis or in good health (not recorded which).

The chain has TRBV4-3 and TRBJ2-3, with no clear D. Germline V CDR1 and CDR2: LGHNA, YSLEER. Trimming removed 0 bases from V and 2 bases from J, with 6 bases in between. The CDR3 is made up of 14 amino acids. The CDR3 DNA reads as TGCGCCAGCAGCCAAGATCCGTTCACAGATACGCAGTATTTT. Amino acids: CASSQDPFTDTQYF.

This clonotype showed up many times. The chain has TRBV11-3 and TRBJ1-1; D is possibly TRBD1 (6 bases). Per germline, CDR1 SGHNT and CDR2 YENEEA. The ends were cut back, 5 bases at V and 4 bases at J, with 14 bases in the middle. The CDR3 extends over 14 amino acids. CDR3 DNA: TGTGCCAGCAGCCCAACACAGGGCTTCACTGAAGCTTTCTTT. This encodes CASSPTQGFTEAFF.

This clonotype was detected ten times or more. The gene calls are TRBV5-6 and TRBJ2-7; TRBD1 matches 8 bases. CDR1 is SGHDT, CDR2 YYEEEE, per germline. This CDR3 region has 13 residues. V trimming: 4 bases; J trimming: 3 bases; junction bases outside the gene matches: 3. The CDR3 bases are TGTGCCAGCAGCCAAACAGGGGGCTACGAGCAGTACTTC. As protein: CASSQTGGYEQYF. The variable domain in full, with the rest retrieved from reference TRBV5-6 and TRBJ2-7, is DAGVTQSPTHLIKTRGQQVTLRCSPKSGHDTVSWYQQALGQGPQFIFQYYEEEERQRGNFPDRFSGHQFPNYSSELNVNALLLGDSALYLCASSQTGGYEQYFGPGTRLTVT.

This clonotype was found many times. This chain links TRBV5-1 with TRBJ2-1, with TRBD1 as a possible D gene (6 bases). The CDR3 has 13 residues. Trimming removed 4 bases at V and 7 bases at J, with 12 bases between. CDR1 and CDR2 from the germline V gene are SGHRS and YFSETQ. The CDR3 sequence: CASSHQGGNEQFF. The CDR3 region has the DNA TGCGCCAGCAGCCATCAAGGGGGAAATGAGCAGTTCTTC.

This clonotype has a count of ten or more. This chain joins TRBV4-1 and TRBJ2-2, with D possibly being TRBD1 (6 bases). Looked up from germline, CDR1 is MGHRA and CDR2 is YSYEKL. This CDR3 region has 13 residues. V was trimmed by 5 bases and J by 5 bases, leaving 9 bases between them. The CDR3 sequence: CASSSDRTGELFF. The DNA of the CDR3 is TGCGCCAGCAGCTCCGACAGGACCGGGGAGCTGTTTTTT.

This clonotype appeared many times. The J gene is TRBJ2-1, the V gene TRBV5-1; 11 bases line up with TRBD2. CDR3 length: 15 residues. Germline CDR1 SGHRS, CDR2 YFSETQ. V was pared by 0 bases and J by 7 bases, with 3 bases of the junction left unmatched. CDR3 bases: TGCGCCAGCAGCTTGGGTACTAGCGGGAGTAATGAGCAGTTCTTC. Encoded protein: CASSLGTSGSNEQFF.

This clonotype occurred many times. V usage is TRBV29-1 and J usage is TRBJ2-7; D is perhaps TRBD2 (6 bases). The ends were cut back, 7 bases at V and 2 bases at J, with 12 bases in the middle. The CDR3 is 12 amino acids. Germline assignment: CDR1 SQVTM and CDR2 ANQGSEA. CDR3 sequence: CSAGGTPYEQYF. The CDR3, as DNA: TGCAGCGCCGGAGGGACTCCCTACGAGCAGTACTTC.

The J gene is TRBJ1-2, the V gene TRBV5-4; perhaps TRBD1 as D (5 bases). Looked up from germline, CDR1 is SGHNT and CDR2 is YYREEE (reference sequence). CDR3 size: 14 residues. Between the trimmed V and J ends, which lost 3 bases and 4 bases, there was a span of 13 bases. CDR3 region: CASSYGGVFYGYTF. The CDR3 DNA reads TGTGCCAGCAGCTACGGGGGGGTCTTCTATGGCTACACCTTC.

This clonotype was seen many times. The chain links TRBV29-1 to TRBJ2-3; tentatively, D is TRBD2 (5 bases). The length of the CDR3 is 14 residues. The V and J ends lost 7 bases and 7 bases respectively, with 21 bases between them. The germline V gene has CDR1 SQVTM and CDR2 ANQGSEA. The CDR3 bases are TGCAGCGCCTTGGGCGGGTACCCCCCCCATACGCAGTATTTT. This codes for CSALGGYPPHTQYF.

This clonotype was seen more than once but under ten times. The CDR3 region has the DNA TGCGCCAGCAGCTTAGCGGGGTCGACCAATGAGCAGTTCTTC. Protein sequence: CASSLAGSTNEQFF. J is TRBJ2-1 and V is TRBV5-1, with TRBD2 matching 7 bases. The CDR3 runs to 14 residues. With 2 bases clipped from V and 6 bases from J, the junction kept 5 bases outside the gene matches. Germline CDR1 and CDR2: SGHRS and YFSETQ.

This clonotype has just a few counts. The chain has TRBV7-2 and TRBJ1-5; D is undetermined. This CDR3 has 13 amino acids. Trimming cost V 0 bases and J 6 bases, with 6 bases left between them. Per germline, CDR1 SGHTA and CDR2 FQGNSA. The CDR3 sequence is CASSLARSQPQHF. CDR3 bases: TGTGCCAGCAGCTTAGCTCGGAGTCAGCCCCAGCATTTT.

This clonotype appeared many times. The chain uses TRBV5-1 and TRBJ1-2; no clear D gene. Trimming pared 4 bases from V and 6 bases from J, leaving 25 bases between. Germline values: CDR1 SGHRS, CDR2 YFSETQ. The CDR3 has 17 amino acids. Here the CDR3 DNA reads TGCGCCAGCAGCCCCCAGAGAGCTTCGGGGTATGTTAATGGCTACACCTTC. It specifies CASSPQRASGYVNGYTF.

This clonotype was detected ten times or more. The gene calls are TRBV21-1 and TRBJ2-7; the table's D call, TRBD1, was not checked against the DNA. TRBV21-1 is assigned pseudogene status. This CDR3 spans 17 amino acids. The CDR3 sequence is CASSSKGYGTGNYEQYF. CDR3 DNA sequence: TGTGCCAGCAGCTCAAAGGGGTATGGGACAGGGAACTACGAGCAGTACTTC.

The V call is TRBV9, the J call TRBJ2-2, with TRBD1 matching over 9 bases. Germline-derived CDR1 and CDR2 are SGDLS and YYNGEE. The V gene end was trimmed by 4 bases and the J gene end by 5 bases; junction bases not matched to a gene: 9. This CDR3 spans 16 amino acids. The CDR3 protein is CASSKGGQGRTGELFF. The CDR3 nucleotides are TGTGCCAGCAGCAAGGGCGGACAGGGGAGGACCGGGGAGCTGTTTTTT.

This clonotype appeared many times. CDR3 protein: CASSRGQEPYEQYF. The CDR3 DNA follows: TGTGCCAGCTCACGCGGACAGGAGCCCTACGAGCAGTACTTC. This chain uses TRBV18 with TRBJ2-7, with TRBD1 matching 7 bases. Germline lookup yields CDR1 KGHSH and CDR2 LQKENI. The CDR3 contains 14 residues. V shed 4 bases and J 2 bases; nucleotides not matched to a gene: 5.

This clonotype appeared many times. This chain links TRBV4-1 with TRBJ2-3, with 8 bases lining up with TRBD2. Trimming removed 0 bases from V and 2 bases from J; junction bases left unmatched: 10. This CDR3 contains 18 residues. CDR1 and CDR2 (germline): MGHRA, YSYEKL. Here the CDR3 reads CASSQDISGNFVTDTQYF. The DNA of the CDR3 is TGCGCCAGCAGCCAAGATATTAGCGGGAACTTCGTCACAGATACGCAGTATTTT.

In its sample, this clonotype was seen many times. The chain employs TRBV6-2 or TRBV6-3 and TRBJ1-5, with TRBD1 identical over 9 bases. The CDR3 covers 15 residues. Germline V gene data show CDR1 as MNHEY and CDR2 as SVGEGT. J lost 4 bases, V lost 6 bases, and 7 bases had no gene match. The CDR3 loop is CASRDTGGWNQPQHF. CDR3 coding DNA: TGTGCCAGCAGGGATACAGGGGGCTGGAATCAGCCCCAGCATTTT.

This clonotype was seen ten or more times. The gene calls are TRBV7-9 and TRBJ1-3; D gene uncertain. Trimming stripped 1 base from V and 15 bases from J, with 16 bases between. This CDR3 has 13 amino acids. The germline gives CDR1 SEHNR, CDR2 FQNEAQ (reference sequence). The CDR3 region is CASSLEASQSKYF. DNA for the CDR3: TGTGCCAGCAGCTTAGAAGCCAGCCAGTCGAAATATTTT. Full variable domain (rest looked up from reference TRBV7-9 and TRBJ1-3): DTGVSQNPRHKITKRGQNVTFRCDPISEHNRLYWYRQTLGQGPEFLTYFQNEAQLEKSRLLSDRFSAERPKGSFSTLEIQRTEQGDSAMYLCASSLEASQSKYFGEGSWLTVV.

This clonotype was observed many times. The chain couples TRBV18 to TRBJ2-5; 7 positions match TRBD2. V dropped 6 bases and J dropped 1; count of bases not matched to a gene: 5. The CDR3 is made up of 14 amino acids. Germline CDR1 reads KGHSH; CDR2 reads LQKENI. CDR3 in amino acids: CASSLGLGQETQYF. DNA of the CDR3: TGTGCCAGCTCTCTCGGACTAGGCCAAGAGACCCAGTACTTC.

Many counts were recorded for this clonotype. The chain recombines TRBV27 with TRBJ2-1; D gene uncertain. Looked up from germline, CDR1 is MNHEY and CDR2 is SMNVEV (reference sequence). The V gene lost 4 bases and the J gene lost 7 bases, with 14 bases spanning the gap. The CDR3 contains 14 residues. This chain's CDR3 is CASSSVSKRNEQFF. The DNA of the CDR3 is TGTGCCAGCAGTTCGGTGTCGAAGAGGAATGAGCAGTTCTTC.

This clonotype was seen a few times. The chain joins TRBV20-1 to TRBJ2-5; 8 bases match TRBD1. This CDR3 has 14 residues. From germline, CDR1 is DFQATT and CDR2 SNEGSKA (reference sequence). V was clipped by 6 bases and J by 5 bases; unmatched bases: 11. CDR3 residues: CSALSGQGAETQYF. The CDR3 DNA follows: TGCAGTGCCCTGAGTGGACAGGGCGCGGAGACCCAGTACTTC.

The rearrangement links TRBV2 to TRBJ2-7, with unresolved D. Trimming stripped 1 base from V and 2 bases from J, with 3 bases between. This CDR3 is 12 amino acids long. Germline-derived CDR1 and CDR2 are SNHLY and FYNNEI. The CDR3 loop is CASSEETYEQYF. The CDR3 coding sequence is TGTGCCAGCAGTGAAGAGACCTACGAGCAGTACTTC.

In this sample, this clonotype turned up many times. V gene TRBV12-3 or TRBV12-4 combines with J gene TRBJ1-2; D not certain. This CDR3 is 12 amino acids long. Trimming left V 3 bases short and J 8 bases short, with 10 bases between. This CDR3 is CASSFLGNGYTF. The CDR3 coding sequence is TGTGCCAGCAGTTTTCTAGGGAACGGCTACACCTTC.

This clonotype was counted many times. This rearrangement joins TRBV5-1 to TRBJ2-1; D perhaps matches TRBD1 (5 bases). V lost 7 bases, J lost 6 bases, and 17 bases lay in between. Germline V gene lookup returns CDR1 SGHRS and CDR2 YFSETQ. This CDR3 is 14 amino acids long. In nucleotides, the CDR3 is TGCGCCAGCCACAGCTCTGGGGCCGGCAATGAGCAGTTCTTC. As protein: CASHSSGAGNEQFF.

The chain employs TRBV12-3 or TRBV12-4 and TRBJ2-3; TRBD2 matches at 8 bases. The J segment lost 4 bases and the V segment lost 6 bases, leaving 9 bases of the junction unmatched. The CDR3 length is 15 residues. For the CDR3, the DNA is TGTGCCAGCAGCTCCAGCGGGAGAGGGGCAGATACGCAGTATTTT. It yields the protein CASSSSGRGADTQYF.

In its sample, this clonotype was seen many times. V gene TRBV10-2 combines with J gene TRBJ1-6; 10 nucleotides match TRBD1. The V gene end was trimmed by 3 bases and the J gene end by 8 bases; junction bases not matched to a gene: 7. The length of the CDR3 is 16 residues. CDR1 is WSHSY, CDR2 SAAADI, per germline. CDR3 in DNA: TGCGCCAGCAGTGATCCTTCGACAGGGGGCTATTCACCCCTCCACTTT. Translation: CASSDPSTGGYSPLHF.

Only a few counts were recorded for this clonotype. The J gene is TRBJ2-1, the V gene TRBV25-1, with 7 bases that match TRBD2. After removal of 2 bases from V and 5 bases from J, the junction contained 6 bases not matched to a gene. Germline values: CDR1 MGHDK, CDR2 SYGVNS. The CDR3 length is 15 residues. DNA of the CDR3: TGTGCCAGCAGTGAAACGGCGGGGGTACACAATGAGCAGTTCTTC. Protein sequence: CASSETAGVHNEQFF.